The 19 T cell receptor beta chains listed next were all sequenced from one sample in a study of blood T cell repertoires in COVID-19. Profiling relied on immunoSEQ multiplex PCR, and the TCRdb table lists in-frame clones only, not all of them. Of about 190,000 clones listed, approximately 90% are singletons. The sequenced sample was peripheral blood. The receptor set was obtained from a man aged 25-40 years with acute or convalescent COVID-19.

The CDR3 here is CASSQSVRPGIQYF. The CDR3 DNA reads TGTGCCAGCAGCCAATCTGTTCGCCCCGGGATTCAGTACTTC. The chain couples TRBV3-1 (or the pseudogene TRBV3-2) to TRBJ2-7; TRBD2 might be the D (5 bases). Trimming removed 2 bases at V and 10 bases at J, with 18 bases between. This CDR3 has 14 amino acids. Germline V gene sequence: CDR1 LGHDT, CDR2 YNNKEL (reference sequence).

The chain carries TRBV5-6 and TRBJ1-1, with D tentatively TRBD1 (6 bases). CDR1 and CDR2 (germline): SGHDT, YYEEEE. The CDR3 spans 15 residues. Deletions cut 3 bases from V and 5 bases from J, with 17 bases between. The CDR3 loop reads CASSSNTGLRTEAFF. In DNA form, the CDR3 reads TGTGCCAGCAGCTCGAATACAGGGTTAAGGACTGAAGCTTTCTTT.

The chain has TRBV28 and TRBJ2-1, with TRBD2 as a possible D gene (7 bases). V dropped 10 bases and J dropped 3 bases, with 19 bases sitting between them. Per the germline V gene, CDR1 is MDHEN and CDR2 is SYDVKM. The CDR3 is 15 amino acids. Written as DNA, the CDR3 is TGTGCCACCCTGGGGGGGCGGGGGAACTACAATGAGCAGTTCTTC. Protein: CATLGGRGNYNEQFF. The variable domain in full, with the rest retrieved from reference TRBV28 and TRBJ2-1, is DVKVTQSSRYLVKRTGEKVFLECVQDMDHENMFWYRQDPGLGLRLIYFSYDVKMKEKGDIPEGYSVSREKKERFSLILESASTNQTSMYLCATLGGRGNYNEQFFGPGTRLTVL.

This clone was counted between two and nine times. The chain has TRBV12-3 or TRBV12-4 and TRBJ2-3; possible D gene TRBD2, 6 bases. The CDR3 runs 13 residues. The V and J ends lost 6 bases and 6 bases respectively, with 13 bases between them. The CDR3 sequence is CASRGSAGDTQYF. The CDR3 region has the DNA TGTGCCAGCAGGGGGAGCGCGGGGGATACGCAGTATTTT.

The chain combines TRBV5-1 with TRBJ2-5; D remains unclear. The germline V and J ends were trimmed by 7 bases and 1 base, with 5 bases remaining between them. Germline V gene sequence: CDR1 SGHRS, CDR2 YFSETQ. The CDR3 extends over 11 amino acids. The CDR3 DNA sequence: TGCGCCAGCCTCGGCCAAGAGACCCAGTACTTC. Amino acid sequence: CASLGQETQYF. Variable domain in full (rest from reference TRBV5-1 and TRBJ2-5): KAGVTQTPRYLIKTRGQQVTLSCSPISGHRSVSWYQQTPGQGLQFLFEYFSETQRNKGNFPGRFSGRQFSNSRSEMNVSTLELGDSALYLCASLGQETQYFGPGTRLLVL.

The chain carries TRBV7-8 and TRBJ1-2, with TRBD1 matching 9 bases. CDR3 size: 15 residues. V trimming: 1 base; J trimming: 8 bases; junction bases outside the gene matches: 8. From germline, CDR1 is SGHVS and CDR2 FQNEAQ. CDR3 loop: CASSLVQQGALGYTF. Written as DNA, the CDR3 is TGTGCCAGCAGCTTAGTGCAACAGGGGGCATTAGGCTACACCTTC.

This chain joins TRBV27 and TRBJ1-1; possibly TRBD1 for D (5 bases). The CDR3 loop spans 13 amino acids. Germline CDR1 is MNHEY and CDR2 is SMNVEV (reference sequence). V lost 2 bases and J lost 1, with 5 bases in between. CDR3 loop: CASSLGANTEAFF. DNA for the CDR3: TGTGCCAGCAGTTTAGGGGCGAACACTGAAGCTTTCTTT.

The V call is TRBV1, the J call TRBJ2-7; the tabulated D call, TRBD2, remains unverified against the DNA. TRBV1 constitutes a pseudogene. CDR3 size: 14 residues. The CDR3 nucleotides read TGCACCAGCAGCCAAGATTCCACGCGATACGAGCAGTACTTC. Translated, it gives CTSSQDSTRYEQYF.

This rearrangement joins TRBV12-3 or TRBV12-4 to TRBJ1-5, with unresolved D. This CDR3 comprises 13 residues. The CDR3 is CASSRVNNQPQHF. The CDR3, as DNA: TGTGCTAGCTCTCGGGTGAACAATCAGCCCCAGCATTTT.

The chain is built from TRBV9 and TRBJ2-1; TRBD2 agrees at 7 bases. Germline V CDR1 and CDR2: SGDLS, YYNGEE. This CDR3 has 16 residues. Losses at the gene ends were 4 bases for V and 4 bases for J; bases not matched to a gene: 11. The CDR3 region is CASSPGGLAEYNEQFF. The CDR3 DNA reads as TGTGCCAGCAGCCCAGGTGGGCTAGCGGAGTACAATGAGCAGTTCTTC. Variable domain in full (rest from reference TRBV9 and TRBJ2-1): DSGVTQTPKHLITATGQRVTLRCSPRSGDLSVYWYQQSLDQGLQFLIQYYNGEERAKGNILERFSAQQFPDLHSELNLSSLELGDSALYFCASSPGGLAEYNEQFFGPGTRLTVL.

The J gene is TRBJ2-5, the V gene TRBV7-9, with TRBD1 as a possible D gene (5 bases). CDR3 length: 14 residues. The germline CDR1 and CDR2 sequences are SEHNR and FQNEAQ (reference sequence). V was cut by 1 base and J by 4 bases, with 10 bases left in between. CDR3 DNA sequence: TGTGCCAGCAGCTTAGTGCAGGGCGTAGAGACCCAGTACTTC. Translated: CASSLVQGVETQYF.

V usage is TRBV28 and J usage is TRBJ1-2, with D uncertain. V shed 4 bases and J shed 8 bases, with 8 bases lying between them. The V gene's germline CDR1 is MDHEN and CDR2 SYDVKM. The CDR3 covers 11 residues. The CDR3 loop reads CASSSGAGYTF. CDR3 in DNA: TGTGCCAGCAGTTCAGGTGCGGGCTACACCTTC.

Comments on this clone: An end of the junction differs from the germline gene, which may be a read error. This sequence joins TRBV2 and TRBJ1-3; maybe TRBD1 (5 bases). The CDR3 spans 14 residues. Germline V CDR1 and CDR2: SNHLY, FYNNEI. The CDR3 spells CASREGTHGNTIYF. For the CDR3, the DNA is TGTGCCAGCAGAGAAGGGACTCATGGAAACACCATATATTTT.

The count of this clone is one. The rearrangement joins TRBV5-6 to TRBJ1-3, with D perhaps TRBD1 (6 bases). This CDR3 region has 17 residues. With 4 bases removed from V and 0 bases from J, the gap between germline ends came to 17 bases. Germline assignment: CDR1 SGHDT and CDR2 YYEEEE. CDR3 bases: TGTGCCAGCAGCCCCACTCCGGACAGTTACTCTGGAAACACCATATATTTT. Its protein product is CASSPTPDSYSGNTIYF.

The DNA of the CDR3 is TGTGCCAGCAGCCTAATGGGACAGGTTAACACTGAAGCTTTCTTT. This sequence encodes CASSLMGQVNTEAFF. This chain uses TRBV14 with TRBJ1-1; 8 positions agree with TRBD1. The CDR3 is made up of 15 amino acids. Germline V gene lookup returns CDR1 SGHDN and CDR2 FVKESK. V lost 4 bases, J lost 2 bases, and 6 bases stayed unmatched.

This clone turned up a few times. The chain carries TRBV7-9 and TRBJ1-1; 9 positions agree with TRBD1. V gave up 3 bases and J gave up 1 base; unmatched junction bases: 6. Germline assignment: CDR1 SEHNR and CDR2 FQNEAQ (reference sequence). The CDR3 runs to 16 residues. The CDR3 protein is CASSFLQGAGNTEAFF. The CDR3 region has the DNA TGTGCCAGCAGCTTTCTACAGGGGGCGGGGAACACTGAAGCTTTCTTT.

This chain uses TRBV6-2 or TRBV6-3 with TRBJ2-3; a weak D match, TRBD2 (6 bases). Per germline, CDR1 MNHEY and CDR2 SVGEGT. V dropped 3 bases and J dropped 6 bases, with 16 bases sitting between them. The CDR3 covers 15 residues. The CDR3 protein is CASSYRSGPSDTQYF. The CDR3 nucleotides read TGTGCCAGCAGTTATCGAAGCGGGCCATCCGATACGCAGTATTTT.

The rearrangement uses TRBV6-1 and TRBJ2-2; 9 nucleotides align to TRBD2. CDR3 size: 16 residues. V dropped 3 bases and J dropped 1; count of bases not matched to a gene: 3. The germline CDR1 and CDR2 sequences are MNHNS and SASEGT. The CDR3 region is CASSDSGRGNTGELFF. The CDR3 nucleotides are TGTGCCAGCAGTGATAGCGGGAGAGGGAACACCGGGGAGCTGTTTTTT.

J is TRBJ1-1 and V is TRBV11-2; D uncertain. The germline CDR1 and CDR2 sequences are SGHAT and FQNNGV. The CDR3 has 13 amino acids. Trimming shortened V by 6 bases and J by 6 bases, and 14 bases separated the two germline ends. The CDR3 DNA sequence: TGTGCCAGCAGTTTTACAAGATCATCTGAAGCTTTCTTT. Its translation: CASSFTRSSEAFF.